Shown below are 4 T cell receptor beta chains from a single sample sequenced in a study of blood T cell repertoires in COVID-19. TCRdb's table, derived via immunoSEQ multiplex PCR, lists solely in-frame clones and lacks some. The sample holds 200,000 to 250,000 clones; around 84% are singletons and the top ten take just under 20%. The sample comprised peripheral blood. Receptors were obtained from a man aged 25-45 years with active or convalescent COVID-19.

CDR3 sequence: CASSPGWAGMESHSPLHF. CDR3 sequence (DNA): TGCGCCAGCAGCCCTGGGTGGGCAGGTATGGAATCCCATTCACCCCTCCACTTT. The chain combines TRBV4-1 with TRBJ1-6; D gene unclear. The germline gives CDR1 MGHRA, CDR2 YSYEKL. Trimming pared 4 bases from V and 8 bases from J, leaving 24 bases between. The CDR3 length is 18 residues.

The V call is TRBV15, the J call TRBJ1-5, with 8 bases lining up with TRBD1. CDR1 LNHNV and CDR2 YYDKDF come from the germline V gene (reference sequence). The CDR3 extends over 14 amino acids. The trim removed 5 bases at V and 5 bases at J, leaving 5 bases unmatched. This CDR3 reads CATSQDRVDQPQHF. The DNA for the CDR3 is TGTGCCACCAGCCAGGACAGGGTCGATCAGCCCCAGCATTTT.

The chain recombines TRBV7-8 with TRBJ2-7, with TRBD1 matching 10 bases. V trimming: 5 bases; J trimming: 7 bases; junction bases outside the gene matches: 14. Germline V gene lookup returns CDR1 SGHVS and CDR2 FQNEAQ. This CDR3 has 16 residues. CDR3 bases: TGTGCCAGCAGCCGAGCATGGGGACAGGGGCCGAGGGAGCAGTACTTC. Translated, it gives CASSRAWGQGPREQYF.

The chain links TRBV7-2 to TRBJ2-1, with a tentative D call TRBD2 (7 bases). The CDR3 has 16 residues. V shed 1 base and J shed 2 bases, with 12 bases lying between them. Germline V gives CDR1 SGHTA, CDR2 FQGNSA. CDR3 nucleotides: TGTGCCAGCAGCTTAGAGGGGCGGGGGCCCTACAATGAGCAGTTCTTC. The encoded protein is CASSLEGRGPYNEQFF.